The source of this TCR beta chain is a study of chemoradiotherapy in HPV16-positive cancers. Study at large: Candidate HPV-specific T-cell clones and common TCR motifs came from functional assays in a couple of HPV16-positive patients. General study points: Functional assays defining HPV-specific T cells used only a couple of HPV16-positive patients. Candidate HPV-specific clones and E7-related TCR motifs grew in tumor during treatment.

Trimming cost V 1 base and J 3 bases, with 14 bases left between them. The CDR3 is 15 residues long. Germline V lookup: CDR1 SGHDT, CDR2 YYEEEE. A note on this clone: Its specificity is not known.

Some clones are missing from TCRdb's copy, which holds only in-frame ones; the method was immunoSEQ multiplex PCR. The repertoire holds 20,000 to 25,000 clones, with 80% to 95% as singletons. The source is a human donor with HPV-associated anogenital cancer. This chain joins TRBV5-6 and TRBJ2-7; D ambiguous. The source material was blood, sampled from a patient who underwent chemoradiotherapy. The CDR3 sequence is CASSLFTAAYYEQYF. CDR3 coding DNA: TGTGCCAGCAGCTTGTTTACAGCCGCTTACTACGAGCAGTACTTC.